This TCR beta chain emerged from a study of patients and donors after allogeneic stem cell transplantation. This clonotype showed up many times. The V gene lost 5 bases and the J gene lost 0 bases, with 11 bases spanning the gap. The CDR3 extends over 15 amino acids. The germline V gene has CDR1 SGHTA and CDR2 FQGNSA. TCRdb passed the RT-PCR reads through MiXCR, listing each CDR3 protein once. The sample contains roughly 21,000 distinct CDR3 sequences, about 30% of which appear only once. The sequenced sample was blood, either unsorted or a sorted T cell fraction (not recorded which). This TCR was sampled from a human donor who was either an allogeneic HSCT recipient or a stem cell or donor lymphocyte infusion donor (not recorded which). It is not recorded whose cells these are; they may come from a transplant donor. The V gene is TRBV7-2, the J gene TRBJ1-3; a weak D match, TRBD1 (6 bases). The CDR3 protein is CASSLRGSSGNTIYF. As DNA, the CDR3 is TGTGCCAGCAGCCTCAGGGGTAGCTCTGGAAACACCATATATTTT.